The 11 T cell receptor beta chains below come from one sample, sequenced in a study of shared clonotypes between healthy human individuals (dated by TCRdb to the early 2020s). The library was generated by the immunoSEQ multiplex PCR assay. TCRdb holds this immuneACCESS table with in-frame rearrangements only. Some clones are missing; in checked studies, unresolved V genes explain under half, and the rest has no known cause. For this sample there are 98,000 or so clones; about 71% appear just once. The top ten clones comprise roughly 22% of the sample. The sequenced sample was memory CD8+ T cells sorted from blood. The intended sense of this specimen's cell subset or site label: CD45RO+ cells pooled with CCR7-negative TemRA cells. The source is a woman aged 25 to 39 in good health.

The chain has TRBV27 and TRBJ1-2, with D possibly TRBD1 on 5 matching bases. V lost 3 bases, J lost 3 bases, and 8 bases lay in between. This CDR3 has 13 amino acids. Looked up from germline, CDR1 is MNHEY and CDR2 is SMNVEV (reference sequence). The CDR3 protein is CASSFGGDYGYTF. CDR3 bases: TGTGCCAGCAGTTTTGGAGGGGACTATGGCTACACCTTC.

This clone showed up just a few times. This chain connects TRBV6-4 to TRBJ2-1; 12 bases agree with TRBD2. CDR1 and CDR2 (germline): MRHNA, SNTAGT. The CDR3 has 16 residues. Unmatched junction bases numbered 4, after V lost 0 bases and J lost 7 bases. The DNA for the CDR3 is TGTGCCAGCAGTGACTCAGCTAGCGGGGGGGTAAATGAGCAGTTCTTC. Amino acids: CASSDSASGGVNEQFF.

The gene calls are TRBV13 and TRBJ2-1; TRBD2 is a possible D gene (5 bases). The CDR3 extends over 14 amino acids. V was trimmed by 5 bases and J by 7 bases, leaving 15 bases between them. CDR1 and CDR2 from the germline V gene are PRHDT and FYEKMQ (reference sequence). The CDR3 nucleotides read TGTGCCAGCAGCGCCCCTTGGTGGGAGAATGAGCAGTTCTTC. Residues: CASSAPWWENEQFF.

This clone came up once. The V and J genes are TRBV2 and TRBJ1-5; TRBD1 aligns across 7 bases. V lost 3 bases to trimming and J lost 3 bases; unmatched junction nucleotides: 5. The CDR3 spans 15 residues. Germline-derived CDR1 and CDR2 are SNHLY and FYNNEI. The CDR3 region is CASSDVDRTNQPQHF. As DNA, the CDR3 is TGTGCCAGCAGTGATGTGGACAGGACCAATCAGCCCCAGCATTTT.

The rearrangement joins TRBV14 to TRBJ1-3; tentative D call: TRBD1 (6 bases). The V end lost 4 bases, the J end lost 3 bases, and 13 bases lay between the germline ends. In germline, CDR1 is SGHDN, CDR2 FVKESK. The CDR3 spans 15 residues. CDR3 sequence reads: CASSRPYRDGNTIYF. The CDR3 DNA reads TGTGCCAGCAGCCGACCGTACAGGGATGGAAACACCATATATTTT.

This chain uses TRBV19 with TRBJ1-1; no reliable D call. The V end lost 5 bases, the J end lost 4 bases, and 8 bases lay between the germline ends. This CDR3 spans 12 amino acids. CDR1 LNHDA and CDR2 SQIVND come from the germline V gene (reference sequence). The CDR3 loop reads CASSPTGTEAFF. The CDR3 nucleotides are TGTGCCAGTAGTCCGACGGGCACTGAAGCTTTCTTT. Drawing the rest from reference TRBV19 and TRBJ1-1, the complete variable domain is DGGITQSPKYLFRKEGQNVTLSCEQNLNHDAMYWYRQDPGQGLRLIYYSQIVNDFQKGDIAEGYSVSREKKESFPLTVTSAQKNPTAFYLCASSPTGTEAFFGQGTRLTVV.

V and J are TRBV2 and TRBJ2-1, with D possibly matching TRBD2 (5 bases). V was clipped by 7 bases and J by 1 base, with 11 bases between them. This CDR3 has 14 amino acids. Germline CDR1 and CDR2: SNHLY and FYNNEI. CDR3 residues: CASKDFSSYNEQFF. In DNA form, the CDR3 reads TGTGCCAGCAAGGACTTTTCATCCTACAATGAGCAGTTCTTC.

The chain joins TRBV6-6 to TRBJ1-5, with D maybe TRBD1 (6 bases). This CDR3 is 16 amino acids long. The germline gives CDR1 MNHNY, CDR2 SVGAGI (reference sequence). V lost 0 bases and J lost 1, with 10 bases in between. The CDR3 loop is CASSYSDRLSNQPQHF. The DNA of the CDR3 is TGTGCCAGCAGTTACTCTGACAGGCTGAGCAATCAGCCCCAGCATTTT.

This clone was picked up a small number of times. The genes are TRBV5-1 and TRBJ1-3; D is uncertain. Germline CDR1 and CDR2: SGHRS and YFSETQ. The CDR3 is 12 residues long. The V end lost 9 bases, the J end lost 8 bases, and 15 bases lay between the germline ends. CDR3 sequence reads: CANKRVVYTIYF. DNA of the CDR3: TGCGCCAACAAGAGGGTGGTTTACACCATATATTTT.

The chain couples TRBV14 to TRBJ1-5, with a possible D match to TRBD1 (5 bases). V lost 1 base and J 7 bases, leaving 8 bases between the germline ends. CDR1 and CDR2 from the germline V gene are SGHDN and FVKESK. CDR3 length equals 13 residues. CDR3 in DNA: TGTGCCAGCAGCCAAGCTCGGGACCAGCCCCAGCATTTT. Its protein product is CASSQARDQPQHF. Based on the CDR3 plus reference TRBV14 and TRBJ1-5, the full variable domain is EAGVTQFPSHSVIEKGQTVTLRCDPISGHDNLYWYRRVMGKEIKFLLHFVKESKQDESGMPNNRFLAERTGGTYSTLKVQPAELEDSGVYFCASSQARDQPQHFGDGTRLSIL.

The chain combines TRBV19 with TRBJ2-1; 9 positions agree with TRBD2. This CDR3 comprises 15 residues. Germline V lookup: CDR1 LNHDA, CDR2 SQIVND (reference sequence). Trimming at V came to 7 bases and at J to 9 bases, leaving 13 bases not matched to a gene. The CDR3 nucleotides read TGTGCCAGTACGCGGGCGGGAGGGTCGATTGTTGAGCAGTTCTTC. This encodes CASTRAGGSIVEQFF.